Below are 31 T cell receptor beta chains sequenced from a single sample in a study of Graves' ophthalmopathy and Graves' hyperthyroidism. The TCR beta CDR3 regions underwent amplification from RNA transcripts. Scientists carried out first-round RT-PCR using HTBI primers and then a second-round multiplex PCR. TCRdb itself ran the multiplex PCR reads through MiXCR, one entry per CDR3 protein. The sample yields roughly 400,000 distinct CDR3 sequences, approximately 18% seen once. Sequencing was performed on peripheral blood. These receptor sequences come from an adult woman with stable Graves' hyperthyroidism.

This clonotype showed up many times. The J gene is TRBJ2-7, the V gene TRBV20-1; 10 positions match TRBD2. The CDR3 contains 17 residues. The V segment lost 1 base and the J segment 5 bases; nucleotides outside the gene matches: 14. Germline V CDR1 and CDR2: DFQATT, SNEGSKA (reference sequence). In nucleotides, the CDR3 is TGCAGTGCTAGAGGCCAAGGTAGGGCTAGCGGGAGCCACGAGCAGTACTTC. Encoded protein: CSARGQGRASGSHEQYF.

There are many counts of this clonotype. The rearrangement joins TRBV28 to TRBJ1-2; no firm D call. In germline, CDR1 is MDHEN, CDR2 SYDVKM. V was cut by 6 bases and J by 7 bases, with 18 bases left in between. The CDR3 runs to 14 residues. The CDR3: CASSPILFRVGYTF. In DNA, the CDR3 is TGTGCCAGCAGCCCAATATTGTTTCGCGTTGGCTACACCTTC.

This clonotype was detected ten times or more. The chain carries TRBV11-3 and TRBJ2-2, with TRBD2 matching 10 bases. V was clipped by 4 bases and J by 1 base; unmatched bases: 9. The CDR3 extends over 18 amino acids. The V gene's germline CDR1 is SGHNT and CDR2 YENEEA. The CDR3 DNA is TGTGCCAGCAGCTCTGCCACTATAGCGGGAGGGAACACCGGGGAGCTGTTTTTT. Its translation: CASSSATIAGGNTGELFF.

The chain combines TRBV3-1 with TRBJ1-1; D gene uncertain. The CDR3 is 13 amino acids. V gave up 7 bases and J gave up 7 bases, with 16 bases separating them. The germline V gene has CDR1 LGHDT and CDR2 YNNKEL (reference sequence). The CDR3 spells CASTKSGGSEAFF. The DNA of the CDR3 is TGTGCCAGCACCAAATCCGGAGGTAGTGAAGCTTTCTTT.

This clonotype was observed many times. The rearrangement links TRBV11-2 to TRBJ2-6; 9 positions match TRBD1. This CDR3 has 16 residues. Germline-derived CDR1 and CDR2 are SGHAT and FQNNGV. V gave up 5 bases and J gave up 2 bases; unmatched junction bases: 4. CDR3 residues: CASSQQGAAGANVLTF. As DNA, the CDR3 is TGTGCCAGCAGCCAACAGGGGGCTGCTGGGGCCAACGTCCTGACTTTC.

The DNA for the CDR3 is TGTGCCAGCAGTTACCTAGGGACAAAACAAGAGACCCAGTACTTC. Its protein product is CASSYLGTKQETQYF. This chain joins TRBV6-5 and TRBJ2-5; D is perhaps TRBD1 (6 bases). The CDR3 contains 15 residues. The V end lost 2 bases, the J end lost 2 bases, and 12 bases lay between the germline ends. The V gene's germline CDR1 is MNHEY and CDR2 SVGAGI.

There are many counts of this clonotype. A much larger clone lies one base from this, so it may be a read error. CDR3 in amino acids: CASSLRRGNQSQHF. The CDR3 coding sequence is TGTGCCAGCAGCCTTCGACGGGGCAATCAGTCCCAGCATTTT. V gene TRBV12-3 or TRBV12-4 combines with J gene TRBJ1-5; possibly TRBD1 for D (5 bases). The CDR3 totals 14 residues.

This clonotype appeared many times. The rearrangement links TRBV7-9 to TRBJ2-7; TRBD2 agrees at 8 bases. Germline loops: CDR1 SEHNR, CDR2 FQNEAQ (reference sequence). With 4 bases clipped from V and 5 bases from J, the junction kept 10 bases outside the gene matches. This CDR3 spans 15 amino acids. The CDR3 region has the DNA TGTGCCAGCAGCTACCCCCTCCCCGGGAGGGACGAGCAGTACTTC. Amino acid sequence: CASSYPLPGRDEQYF.

This clonotype was detected only a few times. This chain uses TRBV10-2 with TRBJ1-6; TRBD1 might be the D (5 bases). The germline gives CDR1 WSHSY, CDR2 SAAADI. V lost 9 bases, J lost 6 bases, and 9 bases lay in between. This CDR3 region has 12 residues. CDR3 in amino acids: CASRDGNSPLHF. The CDR3 bases are TGCGCCAGTCGGGACGGTAATTCACCCCTCCACTTT.

In this sample, this clonotype turned up many times. The V gene is TRBV28, the J gene TRBJ2-7; either TRBD1 or TRBD2 may supply D (6 bases each). The CDR3 runs to 14 residues. CDR1 and CDR2 from the germline V gene are MDHEN and SYDVKM. V shed 7 bases and J shed 3 bases, with 16 bases lying between them. CDR3 sequence reads: CASNPARGVYEQYF. Written as DNA, the CDR3 is TGTGCCAGCAACCCGGCTAGGGGGGTCTACGAGCAGTACTTC.

This clonotype occurred many times. The J gene is TRBJ2-4, the V gene TRBV10-3; a weak D match, TRBD1 (5 bases). CDR1 is ENHRY, CDR2 SYGVKD, per germline. This CDR3 is built from 14 residues. Trimming pared 3 bases from V and 8 bases from J, leaving 14 bases between. The CDR3: CAISEPGYLDIQYF. CDR3 coding DNA: TGTGCCATCAGTGAACCAGGGTATTTGGACATTCAGTACTTC.

The chain joins TRBV6-1 to TRBJ2-5, with TRBD1 matching 7 bases. Trimming removed 5 bases from V and 5 bases from J; junction bases left unmatched: 14. The CDR3 is 16 residues long. The germline V gene encodes CDR1 MNHNS and CDR2 SASEGT. The CDR3 DNA sequence: TGTGCCAGCAGTAAGACCGGGACAGCGATAGCGGAGACCCAGTACTTC. Translated, it gives CASSKTGTAIAETQYF.

This clonotype was seen at least ten times. This may be a read error: a much more frequent sequence differs by one nucleotide. The chain has TRBV12-3 or TRBV12-4 and TRBJ2-4; no reliable D call. V was shortened by 8 bases and J by 8 bases, with 13 bases between the two germline ends. There are 12 residues in the CDR3. DNA for the CDR3: TGTGCCAGCCAGGAAGGCCTGGACATTCAGTACTTC. Its protein product is CASQEGLDIQYF.

This clonotype came up many times. The chain carries TRBV27 and TRBJ2-7; 11 bases are a match to TRBD2. Germline trimming cut 3 bases from V and 4 bases from J; bases unmatched to any gene: 11. CDR1 is MNHEY, CDR2 SMNVEV, per germline (reference sequence). The length of the CDR3 is 17 residues. This CDR3 reads CASSFSASGRFPYEQYF. CDR3 coding DNA: TGTGCCAGCAGTTTTTCGGCTAGCGGGAGGTTTCCGTACGAGCAGTACTTC.

Only a few counts were recorded for this clonotype. A much larger clone lies a single base off, so this may be a read error. The chain is built from TRBV28 and TRBJ1-5; TRBD1 might be the D (5 bases). Germline lookup yields CDR1 MDHEN and CDR2 SYDVKM. This CDR3 comprises 15 residues. Here the CDR3 DNA reads TGTGCCAGCAGTATGGGGCCAGGGAGCAATCGGCCCCAGCATTTT. It encodes CASSMGPGSNRPQHF.

The V gene is TRBV5-6, the J gene TRBJ1-1; the match to TRBD1 covers 10 bases. The CDR3 extends over 15 amino acids. Per the germline V gene, CDR1 is SGHDT and CDR2 is YYEEEE. After removal of 4 bases from V and 3 bases from J, the junction contained 6 bases not matched to a gene. CDR3 region: CASSITGTGDTEAFF. CDR3 DNA: TGTGCCAGCAGCATAACCGGGACAGGGGACACTGAAGCTTTCTTT.

The chain has TRBV30 and TRBJ2-5; 8 bases are shared with TRBD1. Germline V gives CDR1 GTSNPN, CDR2 SVGIG (reference sequence). This CDR3 spans 15 amino acids. The ends lost 0 bases at V and 2 bases at J; junction bases unmatched: 5. The CDR3 DNA sequence: TGTGCCTGGAGTGTACAGGGGGTCAGACAAGAGACCCAGTACTTC. Its translation is CAWSVQGVRQETQYF. Variable domain in full (rest from reference TRBV30 and TRBJ2-5): SQTIHQWPATLVQPVGSPLSLECTVEGTSNPNLYWYRQAAGRGLQLLFYSVGIGQISSEVPQNLSASRPQDRQFILSSKKLLLSDSGFYLCAWSVQGVRQETQYFGPGTRLLVL.

This clonotype was recorded many times. V and J are TRBV9 and TRBJ1-2; D unresolved. V lost 0 bases and J lost 10, with 16 bases in between. The germline CDR1 and CDR2 sequences are SGDLS and YYNGEE. There are 14 residues in the CDR3. CDR3 nucleotide sequence: TGTGCCAGCAGCGTAGATCTGGGCCTCCCTATCTACACCTTC. Protein sequence: CASSVDLGLPIYTF.

This clonotype was counted a few times. V is TRBV2 and J is TRBJ2-2, with 10 bases aligning to TRBD2. The J segment lost 0 bases and the V segment lost 8 bases, leaving 12 bases of the junction unmatched. This CDR3 is 18 amino acids long. Germline-derived CDR1 and CDR2 are SNHLY and FYNNEI. CDR3 bases: TGTGCCAGCTCCTGGGGCAGAGCGGGAGGGCCGAACACCGGGGAGCTGTTTTTT. Translated, it gives CASSWGRAGGPNTGELFF.

This clonotype was seen many times. The chain recombines TRBV6-2 or TRBV6-3 with TRBJ2-2; a weak D match, TRBD2 (5 bases). The CDR3 runs 15 residues. Germline CDR1 MNHEY, CDR2 SVGEGT. Trimming removed 6 bases from V and 0 bases from J, with 11 bases in between. This CDR3 is CASSFGVANTGELFF. Written as DNA, the CDR3 is TGTGCCAGCAGCTTCGGGGTCGCGAACACCGGGGAGCTGTTTTTT.

This clonotype was seen repeatedly, ten times or more. The J gene is TRBJ2-6, the V gene TRBV6-1; a possible D gene is TRBD1 (5 bases). Germline V gene sequence: CDR1 MNHNS, CDR2 SASEGT. Trimming removed 2 bases from V and 1 base from J, with 9 bases in between. This CDR3 contains 16 residues. The CDR3 protein is CASSEMWTSGANVLTF. The CDR3 bases are TGTGCCAGCAGTGAAATGTGGACATCTGGGGCCAACGTCCTGACTTTC.

Many counts were recorded for this clonotype. V usage is TRBV5-4 and J usage is TRBJ2-7; 9 bases line up with TRBD2. This CDR3 comprises 15 residues. Germline V gene data show CDR1 as SGHNT and CDR2 as YYREEE (reference sequence). Trimming at V came to 4 bases and at J to 7 bases, leaving 12 bases not matched to a gene. The CDR3 loop reads CASSPGLAREGEQYF. The CDR3 coding sequence is TGTGCCAGCAGCCCTGGACTAGCGCGGGAAGGGGAGCAGTACTTC.

This clonotype was recorded at least ten times. The rearrangement uses TRBV28 and TRBJ1-5; TRBD1 matches 9 bases. The V and J ends lost 3 bases and 0 bases, in that order; junction bases with no gene match: 18. The CDR3 totals 21 residues. Germline CDR1 and CDR2: MDHEN and SYDVKM. CDR3 in amino acids: CASSFIGSGDREYYSNQPQHF. DNA of the CDR3: TGTGCCAGCAGTTTTATTGGGTCGGGGGACAGGGAATACTATAGCAATCAGCCCCAGCATTTT.

Concerning this clonotype: A read error may account for a junction end that differs from germline. This chain connects TRBV20-1 to TRBJ2-2, with 8 bases lining up with TRBD1. The germline gives CDR1 DFQATT, CDR2 SNEGSKA (reference sequence). This CDR3 has 14 amino acids. CDR3 region: CGAVGRGQYGELFF. In DNA, the CDR3 is TGCGGTGCTGTAGGCAGGGGGCAATACGGGGAGCTGTTTTTT.

This clonotype came up many times. This chain uses TRBV12-3 or TRBV12-4 with TRBJ1-2; 8 positions agree with TRBD1. The CDR3 loop spans 16 amino acids. V trimming: 3 bases; J trimming: 8 bases; junction bases outside the gene matches: 14. The CDR3 loop is CASSLSRTGLFSGYTF. CDR3 nucleotide sequence: TGTGCCAGCAGTTTGAGTCGGACAGGGTTATTTTCCGGCTACACCTTC.

This clonotype was recorded many times. The chain has TRBV12-5 and TRBJ1-1; 8 nucleotides agree with TRBD1. This CDR3 contains 13 residues. CDR1 and CDR2 from the germline V gene are LGHNT and FRNRAP. V was clipped by 9 bases and J by 3 bases; unmatched bases: 6. CDR3 coding DNA: TGTGCTAGACGGGGGACAGGAGACACTGAAGCTTTCTTT. This translates into CARRGTGDTEAFF.

This clonotype has at least ten counts. The CDR3, as DNA: TGTGCCAGCAGCGAAAGCGAGACTCGCTACGAGCAGTACTTC. Protein: CASSESETRYEQYF. V gene TRBV6-1 combines with J gene TRBJ2-7, with D uncertain. Germline V lookup: CDR1 MNHNS, CDR2 SASEGT. Trimming cost V 6 bases and J 3 bases, with 15 bases left between them. This CDR3 spans 14 amino acids.

This clonotype has a count of ten or more. The chain couples TRBV7-9 to TRBJ2-2; TRBD2 is a possible D gene (7 bases). CDR3 length: 13 residues. V gave up 8 bases and J gave up 5 bases, with 12 bases separating them. Germline V gene sequence: CDR1 SEHNR, CDR2 FQNEAQ (reference sequence). CDR3 in DNA: TGTGCCAGCTCAGGGGAGGGGACCGGGGAGCTGTTTTTT. It specifies CASSGEGTGELFF.

This clonotype was counted a few times. The chain employs TRBV28 and TRBJ2-4; a weak D match, TRBD1 (5 bases). This CDR3 region has 15 residues. V lost 3 bases and J 0 bases, leaving 9 bases between the germline ends. CDR1 and CDR2 from the germline V gene are MDHEN and SYDVKM. This CDR3 reads CASSLGLLAKNIQYF. CDR3 coding DNA: TGTGCCAGCAGTTTGGGGCTCCTAGCCAAAAACATTCAGTACTTC. Full variable domain (remainder filled in from reference TRBV28 and TRBJ2-4): DVKVTQSSRYLVKRTGEKVFLECVQDMDHENMFWYRQDPGLGLRLIYFSYDVKMKEKGDIPEGYSVSREKKERFSLILESASTNQTSMYLCASSLGLLAKNIQYFGAGTRLSVL.

This clonotype was picked up many times. J is TRBJ1-1 and V is TRBV24-1; tentatively, D is TRBD1 (5 bases). With 10 bases removed from V and 2 bases from J, the gap between germline ends came to 16 bases. CDR3 length: 14 amino acids. CDR1 KGHDR and CDR2 SFDVKD come from the germline V gene. CDR3 in DNA: TGTGCCACGAAAAAAACGACAGAAAACACTGAAGCTTTCTTT. Translating it yields CATKKTTENTEAFF.

This clonotype was counted ten times or more. The chain employs TRBV11-1 and TRBJ2-2; the D gene is possibly TRBD2 (6 bases). The CDR3 has 16 residues. Trimming pared 5 bases from V and 7 bases from J, leaving 20 bases between. CDR1 and CDR2 from the germline V gene are SGHAT and FQDESV (reference sequence). The CDR3 region has the DNA TGTGCCAGCAGCAGTAGCGGCGCGGCGGGCTTCGGGGAGCTGTTTTTT. Amino acid sequence: CASSSSGAAGFGELFF.